The 28 T cell receptor beta chains reported below all come from one sample, sequenced in a study of CD8+ T cells in alopecia areata. Extracted RNA was reverse transcribed into cDNA, the sequencing template. The data were produced by immunoSEQ multiplex PCR, yet TCRdb's version contains in-frame clones alone and is incomplete. The top ten clones hold 10% to 14% of a sample with roughly 200,000 clones, roughly 50% of them seen once. Treatment here: oral pan-JAK inhibitor, 5-10 mg twice daily. This material consisted of CD8+ T cells sorted from blood, taken at week 24, from a patient treated with tofacitinib. The receptors were gathered from a human donor with alopecia areata.

The chain combines TRBV5-1 with TRBJ2-3; D is ambiguous. V lost 3 bases and J 4 bases, leaving 12 bases between the germline ends. CDR1 is SGHRS, CDR2 YFSETQ, per germline. This CDR3 has 14 residues. CDR3 bases: TGCGCCAGCAGCTCAATACGGCACGCAGATACGCAGTATTTT. Its protein product is CASSSIRHADTQYF. Full variable domain (remainder filled in from reference TRBV5-1 and TRBJ2-3): KAGVTQTPRYLIKTRGQQVTLSCSPISGHRSVSWYQQTPGQGLQFLFEYFSETQRNKGNFPGRFSGRQFSNSRSEMNVSTLELGDSALYLCASSSIRHADTQYFGPGTRLTVL.

The rearrangement joins TRBV6-1 to TRBJ2-3, with 9 bases that match TRBD1. Germline V gene sequence: CDR1 MNHNS, CDR2 SASEGT. CDR3 length: 14 residues. V lost 9 bases to trimming and J lost 2 bases; unmatched junction nucleotides: 6. CDR3 DNA sequence: TGTGCCAGTGGGACAGGGCAATACACAGATACGCAGTATTTT. Amino acid sequence: CASGTGQYTDTQYF.

This clone was counted between two and nine times. The V gene is TRBV27, the J gene TRBJ2-4; perhaps TRBD1 as D (5 bases). V was pared by 3 bases and J by 0 bases, with 12 bases between. Germline loops: CDR1 MNHEY, CDR2 SMNVEV (reference sequence). The CDR3 has 16 amino acids. In nucleotides, the CDR3 is TGTGCCAGCAGTTTGGACGACAGATTAGCCAAAAACATTCAGTACTTC. Protein: CASSLDDRLAKNIQYF.

V gene TRBV29-1 combines with J gene TRBJ2-5; possible D gene TRBD1, 5 bases. The V gene's germline CDR1 is SQVTM and CDR2 ANQGSEA. The V end lost 6 bases, the J end lost 3 bases, and 11 bases lay between the germline ends. The CDR3 loop spans 12 amino acids. The DNA for the CDR3 is TGCAGCGTCGAGGAAGGGGAAGAGACCCAGTACTTC. Encoded protein: CSVEEGEETQYF.

This clone was detected only a few times. The chain employs TRBV13 and TRBJ2-6; D possibly matches TRBD1 or TRBD2 (5 bases each). V lost 5 bases, J lost 0 bases, and 14 bases lay in between. Germline V lookup: CDR1 PRHDT, CDR2 FYEKMQ (reference sequence). The CDR3 runs to 17 residues. The CDR3, as DNA: TGTGCCAGCAGCCCCTACGGGACCGACTCTGGGGCCAACGTCCTGACTTTC. As protein: CASSPYGTDSGANVLTF.

This chain uses TRBV29-1 with TRBJ1-1; D unclear. There are 9 residues in the CDR3. In germline, CDR1 is SQVTM, CDR2 ANQGSEA. Trimming removed 3 bases from V and 7 bases from J, with 3 bases in between. In DNA form, the CDR3 reads TGCAGCGTTGAGGGTGAAGCTTTCTTT. Translated: CSVEGEAFF. Filled out from reference TRBV29-1 and TRBJ1-1, the complete variable domain reads SAVISQKPSRDICQRGTSLTIQCQVDSQVTMMFWYRQQPGQSLTLIATANQGSEATYESGFVIDKFPISRPNLTFSTLTVSNMSPEDSSIYLCSVEGEAFFGQGTRLTVV.

The chain couples TRBV7-8 to TRBJ2-6; D is undetermined. V was pared by 5 bases and J by 1 base, with 9 bases between. The CDR3 runs 15 residues. Germline V gene sequence: CDR1 SGHVS, CDR2 FQNEAQ. In DNA, the CDR3 is TGTGCCAGCAGCCTAACGCCGTCTGGGGCCAACGTCCTGACTTTC. Protein sequence: CASSLTPSGANVLTF.

The CDR3 DNA is TGCGCCAGCAGCCAAGATACTAGCGGGGGGGCCTTCAGGACGAATGAGCAGTTCTTC. This gives the protein CASSQDTSGGAFRTNEQFF. The J gene is TRBJ2-1, the V gene TRBV4-3, with 13 bases matching TRBD2. V was clipped by 0 bases and J by 7 bases; unmatched bases: 12. The CDR3 has 19 amino acids. Germline CDR1 LGHNA, CDR2 YSLEER.

The chain uses TRBV4-3 and TRBJ2-2; D might be TRBD2 (5 bases). Trimming cost V 0 bases and J 3 bases, with 11 bases left between them. The CDR3 contains 16 residues. The germline V gene encodes CDR1 LGHNA and CDR2 YSLEER. The CDR3 DNA follows: TGCGCCAGCAGCCAAGATCTGGGGAGTGACACCGGGGAGCTGTTTTTT. It translates to CASSQDLGSDTGELFF.

The rearrangement links TRBV9 to TRBJ2-2; 8 bases align to TRBD1. Germline CDR1 reads SGDLS; CDR2 reads YYNGEE. The CDR3 contains 16 residues. V lost 2 bases, J lost 5 bases, and 8 bases stayed unmatched. CDR3 nucleotides: TGTGCCAGCAGCGTGGGGACAGGTCCGGCTACCGGGGAGCTGTTTTTT. Translation: CASSVGTGPATGELFF.

About this clone itself: Other nucleotide sequences in the sample specify the same CDR3. The chain links TRBV30 to TRBJ1-1, with D maybe TRBD1 (5 bases). V lost 4 bases to trimming and J lost 0 bases, with 9 bases between them. The CDR3 sequence is 13 residues long. Germline CDR1 and CDR2: GTSNPN and SVGIG (reference sequence). The CDR3 loop is CAWTDSLNTEAFF. The CDR3 DNA is TGTGCCTGGACCGACAGCCTGAACACTGAAGCTTTCTTT.

A few counts support this clone. The rearrangement joins TRBV7-2 to TRBJ2-1, with D unresolved. Germline V gives CDR1 SGHTA, CDR2 FQGNSA. The CDR3 totals 13 residues. Trimming stripped 2 bases from V and 3 bases from J, with 5 bases between. The CDR3 here is CASSLYGYNEQFF. The CDR3 nucleotides read TGTGCCAGCAGCTTATATGGCTACAATGAGCAGTTCTTC.

This clone occurred a few times. The chain is built from TRBV6-5 and TRBJ1-2, with D uncertain. Per the germline V gene, CDR1 is MNHEY and CDR2 is SVGAGI. V was shortened by 5 bases and J by 8 bases, with 21 bases between the two germline ends. The length of the CDR3 is 15 residues. For the CDR3, the DNA is TGTGCCAGCAGTCAAGGAGGCGCTGATCCTATGGGCTACACCTTC. It yields the protein CASSQGGADPMGYTF.

This clone has only a few counts. This rearrangement joins TRBV30 to TRBJ1-1, with D uncertain. Germline CDR1 is GTSNPN and CDR2 is SVGIG (reference sequence). The CDR3 is 13 amino acids. V lost 4 bases, J lost 5 bases, and 14 bases lay in between. The chain's CDR3 is CAWKAWGWTEAFF. DNA of the CDR3: TGTGCCTGGAAGGCGTGGGGATGGACTGAAGCTTTCTTT.

The V and J genes are TRBV29-1 and TRBJ2-7; D uncertain. Germline V gives CDR1 SQVTM, CDR2 ANQGSEA. V dropped 4 bases and J dropped 3 bases, with 7 bases sitting between them. This CDR3 is built from 11 residues. The CDR3 DNA is TGCAGCGTTGGTGACGGCTACGAGCAGTACTTC. This encodes CSVGDGYEQYF.

This rearrangement joins TRBV27 to TRBJ1-1; tentatively, D is TRBD1 (6 bases). Germline V gives CDR1 MNHEY, CDR2 SMNVEV (reference sequence). Trimming removed 6 bases from V and 4 bases from J, with 15 bases in between. The CDR3 runs 14 residues. CDR3 DNA: TGTGCCAGCAGAAAACAGGGATCAATCACTGAAGCTTTCTTT. Translating gives CASRKQGSITEAFF.

Comments on this clone: The same CDR3 is also encoded by other DNA sequences in this sample. CDR3 loop: CAWSVSTEAFF. DNA of the CDR3: TGTGCCTGGAGTGTGAGCACTGAAGCTTTCTTT. This chain links TRBV30 with TRBJ1-1; D is ambiguous. The germline V gene encodes CDR1 GTSNPN and CDR2 SVGIG (reference sequence). The CDR3 consists of 11 residues. Trimming took 0 bases from V and 4 from J, leaving 3 bases between them.

This clone was recorded only once. The chain employs TRBV12-5 and TRBJ1-5, with D unclear. Trimming shortened V by 3 bases and J by 6 bases, and 3 bases separated the two germline ends. The CDR3 spans 11 residues. Germline V gives CDR1 LGHNT, CDR2 FRNRAP. The CDR3 loop reads CASGFSQPQHF. CDR3 DNA sequence: TGTGCTAGTGGTTTTAGTCAGCCCCAGCATTTT.

This chain connects TRBV5-1 to TRBJ1-1; TRBD1 might be the D (5 bases). CDR1 and CDR2 (germline): SGHRS, YFSETQ. V was clipped by 3 bases and J by 1 base, with 13 bases between them. The CDR3 has 15 residues. CDR3 DNA: TGCGCCAGCAGCTCCCCATATGGGGGGAACACTGAAGCTTTCTTT. This translates into CASSSPYGGNTEAFF.

This clone showed up just a few times. The V call is TRBV30, the J call TRBJ2-7, with 7 bases that match TRBD1. With V trimmed by 8 bases and J by 4 bases, 5 bases remained unmatched. From germline, CDR1 is GTSNPN and CDR2 SVGIG (reference sequence). There are 11 residues in the CDR3. CDR3 sequence: CASRDSYEQYF. DNA for the CDR3: TGTGCCAGCCGGGACAGTTACGAGCAGTACTTC.

The V and J genes are TRBV30 and TRBJ2-7; D is unclear. The ends were cut back, 4 bases at V and 3 bases at J, with 25 bases in the middle. Germline V gene sequence: CDR1 GTSNPN, CDR2 SVGIG (reference sequence). The CDR3 loop spans 17 amino acids. The CDR3 region is CAWIPGTTDLRSYEQYF. CDR3 coding DNA: TGTGCCTGGATTCCCGGTACGACCGACCTACGGAGCTACGAGCAGTACTTC.

The chain is built from TRBV27 and TRBJ1-2; D may be TRBD1 (5 bases). The V end was cut by 5 bases, the J end by 4 bases, with 14 bases between. Germline V gene lookup returns CDR1 MNHEY and CDR2 SMNVEV (reference sequence). CDR3 length: 14 amino acids. Here the CDR3 DNA reads TGTGCCAGCAGTCCCCCCGGGGCGGGCTATGGCTACACCTTC. It translates to CASSPPGAGYGYTF.

This clone has more than one count but fewer than ten. CDR3 DNA sequence: TGCAGCGTTGAAGGATGGCAGGGAGATAACGAGCAGTACTTC. Its translation: CSVEGWQGDNEQYF. The J gene is TRBJ2-7, the V gene TRBV29-1; D is possibly TRBD1 or TRBD2 (5 bases each). The CDR3 loop spans 14 amino acids. The V gene's germline CDR1 is SQVTM and CDR2 ANQGSEA. V shed 1 base and J shed 5 bases, with 15 bases lying between them.

V usage is TRBV27 and J usage is TRBJ1-4; the match to TRBD1 covers 9 bases. Germline-derived CDR1 and CDR2 are MNHEY and SMNVEV (reference sequence). The CDR3 is made up of 15 amino acids. V was clipped by 1 base and J by 5 bases; unmatched bases: 2. Written as DNA, the CDR3 is TGTGCCAGCAGTTTATGGGGGACAGGGAATGAAAAACTGTTTTTT. This encodes CASSLWGTGNEKLFF.

This clone was counted only a few times. The chain recombines TRBV6-5 with TRBJ1-1; no firm D call. The CDR3 spans 9 residues. Germline CDR1 and CDR2: MNHEY and SVGAGI. CDR3 sequence reads: CPREGSAFF. The CDR3, as DNA: TGTCCCCGGGAGGGATCAGCTTTCTTT.

The chain is built from TRBV6-6 and TRBJ2-1; the D gene could be TRBD1 or TRBD2 (6 bases each). The ends were cut back, 8 bases at V and 7 bases at J, with 12 bases in the middle. Germline V gene sequence: CDR1 MNHNY, CDR2 SVGAGI (reference sequence). There are 12 residues in the CDR3. The CDR3, as DNA: TGTGCCAGCGGAGGGGGTCGGAATGAGCAGTTCTTC. It codes for CASGGGRNEQFF.

V is TRBV29-1 and J is TRBJ1-2; D may be TRBD1 (6 bases). The CDR3 spans 19 residues. Germline values: CDR1 SQVTM, CDR2 ANQGSEA. V lost 1 base, J lost 4 bases, and 28 bases lay in between. The chain's CDR3 is CSVEAGVGRGVPLGYGYTF. DNA for the CDR3: TGCAGCGTTGAAGCAGGGGTGGGCAGGGGAGTCCCTCTGGGCTATGGCTACACCTTC.

This clone was counted a few times. The V call is TRBV29-1, the J call TRBJ2-3; D gene ambiguous. CDR3 length: 16 residues. Germline V gene sequence: CDR1 SQVTM, CDR2 ANQGSEA. V was clipped by 1 base and J by 6 bases, with 20 bases between them. The CDR3 region is CSVEGLFLSDLDTQYF. The CDR3 DNA sequence: TGCAGCGTTGAAGGGTTGTTCCTGTCGGACCTGGATACGCAGTATTTT.